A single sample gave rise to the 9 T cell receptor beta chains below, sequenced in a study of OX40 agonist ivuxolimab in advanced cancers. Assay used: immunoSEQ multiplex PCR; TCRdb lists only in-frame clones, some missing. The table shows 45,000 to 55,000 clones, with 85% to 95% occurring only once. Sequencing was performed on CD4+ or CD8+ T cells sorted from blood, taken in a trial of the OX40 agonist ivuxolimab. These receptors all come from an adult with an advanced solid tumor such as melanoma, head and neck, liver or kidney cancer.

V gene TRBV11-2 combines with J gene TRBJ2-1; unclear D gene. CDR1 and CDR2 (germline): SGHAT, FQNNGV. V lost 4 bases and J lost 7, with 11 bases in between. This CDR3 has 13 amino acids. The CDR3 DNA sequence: TGTGCCAGCAGCTCGCCGTCTAGGAATGAGCAGTTCTTC. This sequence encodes CASSSPSRNEQFF.

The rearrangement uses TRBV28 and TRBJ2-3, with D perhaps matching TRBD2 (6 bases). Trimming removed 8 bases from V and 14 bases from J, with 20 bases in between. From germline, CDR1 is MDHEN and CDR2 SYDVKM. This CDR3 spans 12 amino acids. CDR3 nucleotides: TGTGCCAGCGGTGAGCGGGTCTTAGAGGCGTATTTT. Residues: CASGERVLEAYF. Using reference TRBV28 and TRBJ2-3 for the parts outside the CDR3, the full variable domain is DVKVTQSSRYLVKRTGEKVFLECVQDMDHENMFWYRQDPGLGLRLIYFSYDVKMKEKGDIPEGYSVSREKKERFSLILESASTNQTSMYLCASGERVLEAYFGPGTRLTVL.

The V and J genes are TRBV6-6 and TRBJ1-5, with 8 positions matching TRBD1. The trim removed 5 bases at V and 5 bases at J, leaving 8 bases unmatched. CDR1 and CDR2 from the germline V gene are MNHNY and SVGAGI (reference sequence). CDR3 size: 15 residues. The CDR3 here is CASSTRGLGDQPQHF. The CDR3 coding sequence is TGTGCCAGCAGTACCAGGGGGCTCGGCGATCAGCCCCAGCATTTT.

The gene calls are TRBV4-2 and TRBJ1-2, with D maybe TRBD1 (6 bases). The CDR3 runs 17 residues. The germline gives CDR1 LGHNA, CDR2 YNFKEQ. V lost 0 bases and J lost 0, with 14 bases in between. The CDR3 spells CASSQEAGTPPNYGYTF. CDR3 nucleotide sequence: TGTGCCAGCAGCCAAGAGGCCGGGACACCTCCTAACTATGGCTACACCTTC.

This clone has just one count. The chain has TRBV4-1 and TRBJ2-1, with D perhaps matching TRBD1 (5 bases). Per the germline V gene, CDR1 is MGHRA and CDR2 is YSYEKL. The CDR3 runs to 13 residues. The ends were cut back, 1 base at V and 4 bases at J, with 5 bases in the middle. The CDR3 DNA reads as TGCGCCAGCAGCCAAGGACAGTACAATGAGCAGTTCTTC. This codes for CASSQGQYNEQFF.

CDR3 residues: CASSPGDGYQETQYF. In DNA, the CDR3 is TGTGCCAGCTCACCGGGGGACGGGTACCAAGAGACCCAGTACTTC. The rearrangement links TRBV18 to TRBJ2-5; D tentatively fits TRBD1 or TRBD2 (5 bases each). Per germline, CDR1 KGHSH and CDR2 LQKENI. V was shortened by 3 bases and J by 0 bases, with 11 bases between the two germline ends. The CDR3 sequence is 15 residues long.

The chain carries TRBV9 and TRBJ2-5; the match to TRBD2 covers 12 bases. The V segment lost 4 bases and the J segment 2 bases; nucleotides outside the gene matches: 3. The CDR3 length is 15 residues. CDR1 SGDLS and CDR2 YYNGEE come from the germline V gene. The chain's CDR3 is CASSLGLAGQETQYF. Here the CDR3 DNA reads TGTGCCAGCAGCCTGGGACTAGCGGGTCAAGAGACCCAGTACTTC.

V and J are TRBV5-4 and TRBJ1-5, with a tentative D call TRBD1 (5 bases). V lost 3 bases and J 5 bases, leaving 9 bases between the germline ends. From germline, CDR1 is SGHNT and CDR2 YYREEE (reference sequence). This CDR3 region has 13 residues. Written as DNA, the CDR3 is TGTGCCAGCAGCTCGGGAGGGGATCAGCCCCAGCATTTT. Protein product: CASSSGGDQPQHF.

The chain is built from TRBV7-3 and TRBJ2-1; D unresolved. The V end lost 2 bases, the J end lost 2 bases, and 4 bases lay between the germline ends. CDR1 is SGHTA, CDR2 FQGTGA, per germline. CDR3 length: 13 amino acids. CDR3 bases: TGTGCCAGCAGCTTAGATCCCTACAATGAGCAGTTCTTC. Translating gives CASSLDPYNEQFF.